The text below deals with one TCR beta chain. Seattle's enrolled individuals joined amid active infection and were then monitored longitudinally. The CDR3 extends over 12 amino acids. Germline CDR1 is GTSNPN and CDR2 is SVGIG (reference sequence). V was trimmed by 4 bases and J by 6 bases, leaving 10 bases between them. The source of the sample is a study of blood T cell repertoires in COVID-19. Turning to the study itself: The origin of the acute and convalescent COVID-19 samples was the United States, Italy and Spain.

How the authors handled the data: By means of reference gene primer amplification, nucleated cell counts were estimated. Using immunoSEQ multiplex PCR, the repertoire was profiled, and TCRdb retains in-frame clones only, with some absent. That table furnishes V, J and clone size, whereas the DNA furnished D and trimming. The table lists about 69,000 clones, approximately 86% of them singletons, with 15% to 20% in the top ten. The receptor comes from a man in his forties with COVID-19, enrolled during active disease. The rearrangement links TRBV30 to TRBJ1-5, with D uncertain. The material sequenced was peripheral blood. CDR3: CAWTVRGQPQHF. The CDR3 DNA reads as TGTGCCTGGACCGTACGGGGTCAGCCCCAGCATTTT.